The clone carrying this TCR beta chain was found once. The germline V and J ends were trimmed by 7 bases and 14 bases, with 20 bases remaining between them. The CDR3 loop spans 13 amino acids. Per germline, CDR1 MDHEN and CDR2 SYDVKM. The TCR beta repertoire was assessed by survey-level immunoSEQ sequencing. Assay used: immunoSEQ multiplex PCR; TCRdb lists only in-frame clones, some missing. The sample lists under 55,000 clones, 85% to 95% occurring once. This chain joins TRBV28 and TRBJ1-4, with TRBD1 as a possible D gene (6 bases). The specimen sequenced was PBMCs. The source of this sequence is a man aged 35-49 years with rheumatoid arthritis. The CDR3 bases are TGTGCCAGCAATGCCCTCCACAGGGACTTGCTGTTTTTT. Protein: CASNALHRDLLFF.